The T cell receptor (beta chain) described here comes from a study of T cells after yellow fever vaccination. Study in general: It was SMART-Seq v4 Ultra Low Input that prepared the fractions with low cell numbers. Study-level findings and limits: The appearance of a small share of clonotypes in both CD4 and CD8 compartments was observed.

With respect to this clonotype: The antigen remains undetermined.

The study made its TCR cDNA through 5'RACE template switching. That step introduced a universal primer site along with UMIs. From the 5' RACE reads, TCRdb called clonotypes with MiXCR, one entry per CDR3 protein. The sample lists a few hundred thousand distinct CDR3 sequences, approximately 8% occurring once. The CDR3 sequence is 15 residues long. V was clipped by 1 base and J by 4 bases, with 13 bases between them. Germline lookup yields CDR1 SGHNT and CDR2 YYREEE (reference sequence). The sequencing used PBMCs, collected around 45 days after the first yellow fever vaccination. The chain is built from TRBV5-4 and TRBJ2-3; D is possibly TRBD1 or TRBD2 (5 bases each). This TCR derives from a man between 18 and 35 years old who received the YFV17D yellow fever vaccine. The CDR3, as DNA: TGTGCCAGCAGCTTGCCGGCAGGGAGTGCAGATACGCAGTATTTT. It yields the protein CASSLPAGSADTQYF.